This is a list of T cell receptor beta chains from one sample in a study of T cells after yellow fever vaccination. TCRdb redid the calling of the 5' RACE reads with MiXCR, one entry per CDR3 protein. Found here are about 75,000 distinct CDR3 sequences, about 7.3% of them singletons; the top ten hold about 27%. Source: CD8+ T cells sorted from PBMCs, taken approximately 11 days after the first yellow fever vaccination. The receptor source for this set is a man between 18 and 29 years old who received the YFV17D yellow fever vaccine. Each CDR3 is given with its conserved first and last residue. The D gene is left open where the match is weak. Clone sizes are given selectively: once, few, many, or a class where the clone is expanded.

>NA|TRBV20-1|many|TRBJ1-1
TGCAGTACAGTCAGGGTGAACACTGAAGCTTTCTTT
CSTVRVNTEAFF
>TRBD1|TRBV20-1|many|TRBJ1-2
TGCAGTGCTAGGGGTGGGACAGGGAACGGCGGAGAAGGCTACACCTTC
CSARGGTGNGGEGYTF
>NA|TRBV12-5|many|TRBJ2-7
TGTGCTAGTGGTTTATCCTCCTACGAGCAGTACTTC
CASGLSSYEQYF
>TRBD2|TRBV7-7|few|TRBJ2-1
TGTGCTAGCAGCCCGACTAGCGGGGGGGCTTGGGAGCAGTTCTTC
CASSPTSGGAWEQFF
>NA|TRBV12-3/TRBV12-4|many|TRBJ2-1
TGTGCCAGCAGTTTGGTCGGGCATGAGCAGTTCTTC
CASSLVGHEQFF
>NA|TRBV4-3|medium-sized|TRBJ1-2
TGCGCCAGCAGCCAAGGAGGGGGTTATGGCTACACCTTC
CASSQGGGYGYTF
>NA|TRBV11-2|NA|TRBJ2-2
TGTGCCAGCAGCTTAGTGTCAGGGCGCGACACCGGGGAGCCGTTTTTT
CASSLVSGRDTGEPFF
>NA|TRBV9|few|TRBJ1-1
TGTGCCAGCAGCCCTCCCTCCACTGAAGCTTTCTTT
CASSPPSTEAFF
>NA|TRBV4-1|few|TRBJ1-1
TGCGCCAGCAGCCAAGAGTCTTCAGTGGGCACTGAAGCTTTCTTT
CASSQESSVGTEAFF
>TRBD1|TRBV27|many|TRBJ2-1
TGTGCCAGCAGTTTCTTGGCGACAGGGTATAGGAATGAGCAGTTCTTC
CASSFLATGYRNEQFF
>NA|TRBV6-5|many|TRBJ1-1
TGTGCCAGCAGTTACTCCCAAAGGGGCACTGAAGCTTTCTTT
CASSYSQRGTEAFF
>TRBD2|TRBV4-2|many|TRBJ2-3
TGTGCCAGCAGCCAAGATTTCGAGCGGGGGGCTTTTCCGGTGAACACAGATACGCAGTATTTT
CASSQDFERGAFPVNTDTQYF
>NA|TRBV10-3|many|TRBJ2-1
TGTGCCATCAGTGAGTCTGGTAAATCCAGGCGATCCTACAATGAGCAGTTCTTC
CAISESGKSRRSYNEQFF
>NA|TRBV20-1|few|TRBJ1-1
TGCAGTGCCAACGACCGACGGAGGACTGAAGCTTTCTTT
CSANDRRRTEAFF
>NA|TRBV6-5|many|TRBJ1-5
TGTGCCAGCAGTTATTTTTCAGCCGGTCAGCCCCAGCATTTT
CASSYFSAGQPQHF
>NA|TRBV20-1|NA|TRBJ1-3
TGCAGTGCTAGGAGGTCCAGGGTGTCTGGAAACACCATATATTTT
CSARRSRVSGNTIYF
>TRBD2|TRBV12-3/TRBV12-4|many|TRBJ2-3
TGTGCCAGCAGAAGTAGCGGGGGCGCAGATACGCAGTATTTT
CASRSSGGADTQYF
>TRBD2|TRBV12-3/TRBV12-4|NA|TRBJ2-1
TGTGCCAGCAGCCCCTCCGGGGGGGTGGCAAATGAGCAGTTCTTC
CASSPSGGVANEQFF
>NA|TRBV14|many|TRBJ2-2
TGTGCCAGCAGCCAGACAGGATCGAACACCGGGGAGCTGTTTTTT
CASSQTGSNTGELFF
>TRBD1|TRBV3-1|NA|TRBJ1-2
TGTGCCAGCAGCCCAAACTGGGGGACAGTTGATGGCTACACCTTC
CASSPNWGTVDGYTF
>NA|TRBV2|many|TRBJ1-5
TGTGCCAGCAGTGAATTAGAGGGTCGCGGTCAGCCCCAGCATTTT
CASSELEGRGQPQHF